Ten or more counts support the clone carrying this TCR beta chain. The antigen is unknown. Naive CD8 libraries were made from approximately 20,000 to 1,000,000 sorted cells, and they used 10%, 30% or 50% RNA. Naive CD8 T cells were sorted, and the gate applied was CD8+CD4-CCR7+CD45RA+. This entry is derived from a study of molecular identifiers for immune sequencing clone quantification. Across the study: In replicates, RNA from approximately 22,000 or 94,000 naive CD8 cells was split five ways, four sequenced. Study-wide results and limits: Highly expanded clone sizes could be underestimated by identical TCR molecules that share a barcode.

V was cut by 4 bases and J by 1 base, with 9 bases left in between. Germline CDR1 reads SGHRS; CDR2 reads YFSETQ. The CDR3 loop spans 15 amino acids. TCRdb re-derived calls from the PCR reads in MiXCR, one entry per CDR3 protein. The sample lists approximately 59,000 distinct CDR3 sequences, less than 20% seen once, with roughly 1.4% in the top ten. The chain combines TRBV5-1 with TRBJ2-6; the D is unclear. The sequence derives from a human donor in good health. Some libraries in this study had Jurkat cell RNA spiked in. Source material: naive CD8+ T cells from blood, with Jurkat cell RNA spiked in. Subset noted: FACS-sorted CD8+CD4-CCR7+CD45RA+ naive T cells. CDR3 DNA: TGCGCCAGCAGCGAAGACATATCTGGGGCCAACGTCCTGACTTTC. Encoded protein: CASSEDISGANVLTF.